Below are 27 T cell receptor beta chains sequenced from a single sample in a study of cytotoxic CD8 clonotypes in ibrutinib-treated CLL. Produced via immunoSEQ multiplex PCR; TCRdb's table is partial and in-frame only. The table has 150,000 or so clones, 80% seen once. The material was PBMCs, obtained after 36 months of ibrutinib treatment. Source of these receptors: a human donor with chronic lymphocytic leukemia.

V gene TRBV5-6 combines with J gene TRBJ2-3; D remains ambiguous. Germline CDR1 reads SGHDT; CDR2 reads YYEEEE. The CDR3 consists of 13 residues. The V end lost 2 bases, the J end lost 3 bases, and 7 bases lay between the germline ends. The chain's CDR3 is CASSFKWTDTQYF. CDR3 DNA sequence: TGTGCCAGCAGCTTTAAGTGGACAGATACGCAGTATTTT.

The chain joins TRBV19 to TRBJ2-1; 11 bases align to TRBD2. V gave up 4 bases and J gave up 12 bases; unmatched junction bases: 11. CDR1 is LNHDA and CDR2 is SQIVND in the germline V gene (reference sequence). This CDR3 has 15 amino acids. This chain's CDR3 is CASSTVAGGGRGQFF. The CDR3 coding sequence is TGTGCCAGTAGTACTGTAGCGGGAGGGGGACGGGGGCAGTTCTTC.

The chain couples TRBV5-1 to TRBJ1-2; 8 bases are a match to TRBD1. CDR1 is SGHRS and CDR2 is YFSETQ in the germline V gene. With V trimmed by 3 bases and J by 4 bases, 5 bases remained unmatched. The CDR3 contains 14 residues. In DNA, the CDR3 is TGCGCCAGCAGCTCGGGACAGGCGACCTATGGCTACACCTTC. Translating it yields CASSSGQATYGYTF.

In this sample, this clone turned up a few times. This sequence joins TRBV4-2 and TRBJ2-1; TRBD2 matches 14 bases. This CDR3 has 16 amino acids. CDR1 is LGHNA, CDR2 YNFKEQ, per germline. With 1 base clipped from V and 8 bases from J, the junction kept 4 bases outside the gene matches. The CDR3 coding sequence is TGTGCCAGCAGCCAAGGACTAGCGGGAGGGCCAGATGAGCAGTTCTTC. Translated, it gives CASSQGLAGGPDEQFF.

The chain's CDR3 is CASSPLDKLPTDTQYF. CDR3 sequence (DNA): TGTGCCAGCTCACCATTGGACAAGCTTCCCACAGATACGCAGTATTTT. The chain is built from TRBV18 and TRBJ2-3; the D gene is possibly TRBD1 (5 bases). V was clipped by 2 bases and J by 2 bases, with 14 bases between them. Germline loops: CDR1 KGHSH, CDR2 LQKENI. This CDR3 is built from 16 residues. The whole variable domain, remainder taken from reference TRBV18 and TRBJ2-3, is NAGVMQNPRHLVRRRGQEARLRCSPMKGHSHVYWYRQLPEEGLKFMVYLQKENIIDESGMPKERFSAEFPKEGPSILRIQQVVRGDSAAYFCASSPLDKLPTDTQYFGPGTRLTVL.

This clone has a single count. The rearrangement uses TRBV2 and TRBJ1-3, with 8 bases lining up with TRBD1. Germline values: CDR1 SNHLY, CDR2 FYNNEI. J lost 0 bases, V lost 8 bases, and 6 bases had no gene match. The CDR3 contains 15 residues. CDR3 residues: CASRRQGTSGNTIYF. Written as DNA, the CDR3 is TGTGCCAGCCGGCGACAGGGGACCTCTGGAAACACCATATATTTT. The entire variable domain, with the rest obtained from reference TRBV2 and TRBJ1-3, is as follows: EPEVTQTPSHQVTQMGQEVILRCVPISNHLYFYWYRQILGQKVEFLVSFYNNEISEKSEIFDDQFSVERPDGSNFTLKIRSTKLEDSAMYFCASRRQGTSGNTIYFGEGSWLTVV.

The J gene is TRBJ1-6, the V gene TRBV27; D is unclear. Trimming left V 3 bases short and J 7 bases short, with 10 bases between. CDR1 and CDR2 (germline): MNHEY, SMNVEV (reference sequence). This CDR3 has 14 residues. DNA for the CDR3: TGTGCCAGCAGTTTCTTGGTTTCAAATTCACCCCTCCACTTT. Translated, it gives CASSFLVSNSPLHF.

J is TRBJ2-7 and V is TRBV7-9; no clear D gene. V was cut by 5 bases and J by 8 bases, with 22 bases left in between. The CDR3 is 15 amino acids. Germline V gene lookup returns CDR1 SEHNR and CDR2 FQNEAQ (reference sequence). This chain's CDR3 is CASSRPGLPPGQQYF. CDR3 in DNA: TGTGCCAGCAGCCGACCCGGTCTCCCCCCTGGACAGCAGTACTTC.

The V and J genes are TRBV2 and TRBJ2-7; TRBD2 matches 7 bases. There are 13 residues in the CDR3. Unmatched junction bases numbered 11, after V lost 11 bases and J lost 4 bases. Germline lookup yields CDR1 SNHLY and CDR2 FYNNEI. The CDR3 is CAGKTSSSYEQYF. The DNA for the CDR3 is TGTGCCGGGAAGACTAGCTCTAGTTACGAGCAGTACTTC.

The chain uses TRBV6-5 and TRBJ1-3; TRBD1 agrees at 8 bases. Germline CDR1 MNHEY, CDR2 SVGAGI. This CDR3 spans 15 amino acids. The J segment lost 2 bases and the V segment lost 6 bases, leaving 6 bases of the junction unmatched. Here the CDR3 reads CASRNDRGPGNTIYF. In nucleotides, the CDR3 is TGTGCCAGCAGAAATGACAGGGGACCTGGAAACACCATATATTTT.

The V and J genes are TRBV4-2 and TRBJ2-5; D is unresolved. CDR3 length equals 13 residues. Germline-derived CDR1 and CDR2 are LGHNA and YNFKEQ. V lost 4 bases and J lost 2, with 8 bases in between. The CDR3 region is CASSRDEQETQYF. The CDR3, as DNA: TGTGCCAGCAGCCGAGACGAACAAGAGACCCAGTACTTC.

The gene calls are TRBV18 and TRBJ2-7; the match to TRBD1 covers 9 bases. Trimming removed 2 bases from V and 5 bases from J; junction bases left unmatched: 13. CDR1 is KGHSH and CDR2 is LQKENI in the germline V gene. The length of the CDR3 is 17 residues. The CDR3 reads CASSPSSPGTGFHEQYF. CDR3 coding DNA: TGTGCCAGCTCACCAAGTTCCCCCGGGACAGGGTTCCACGAGCAGTACTTC.

The chain uses TRBV18 and TRBJ1-2; D possibly corresponds to TRBD1 (5 bases). Germline lookup yields CDR1 KGHSH and CDR2 LQKENI. The V end lost 3 bases, the J end lost 2 bases, and 7 bases lay between the germline ends. CDR3 size: 13 residues. The CDR3 DNA reads TGTGCCAGCTCACCTGAGGGGAACTATGGCTACACCTTC. This translates into CASSPEGNYGYTF.

The chain links TRBV7-9 to TRBJ1-2; D gene ambiguous. The CDR3 consists of 14 residues. Germline loops: CDR1 SEHNR, CDR2 FQNEAQ (reference sequence). V dropped 4 bases and J dropped 1 base, with 10 bases sitting between them. The chain's CDR3 is CASSSVSVNYGYTF. CDR3 nucleotide sequence: TGTGCCAGCAGCTCTGTCAGTGTTAACTATGGCTACACCTTC.

This clone was seen more than once but under ten times. The same CDR3 also results from other DNA sequences found in this sample. The chain couples TRBV18 to TRBJ1-1; D uncertain. The CDR3 is 12 residues long. Trimming took off 6 bases at V and 4 bases at J, with 9 bases between the two ends. Germline CDR1 reads KGHSH; CDR2 reads LQKENI. CDR3 residues: CASSLGSTEAFF. The CDR3 nucleotides read TGTGCCAGCTCGTTAGGGAGCACTGAAGCTTTCTTT.

The rearrangement uses TRBV9 and TRBJ2-5; 16 nucleotides line up with TRBD2. This CDR3 is built from 17 residues. The V gene end was trimmed by 3 bases and the J gene end by 5 bases; junction bases not matched to a gene: 7. Germline loops: CDR1 SGDLS, CDR2 YYNGEE. The CDR3 bases are TGTGCCAGCAGCGCCGGGACTAGCGGGAGGGCCAGGGAGACCCAGTACTTC. Encoded protein: CASSAGTSGRARETQYF.

The J gene is TRBJ2-2, the V gene TRBV9; 10 positions match TRBD1. Germline assignment: CDR1 SGDLS and CDR2 YYNGEE. V lost 4 bases to trimming and J lost 3 bases; unmatched junction nucleotides: 3. CDR3 length: 15 amino acids. CDR3 loop: CASSIGQGDTGELFF. In DNA form, the CDR3 reads TGTGCCAGCAGCATTGGACAGGGGGACACCGGGGAGCTGTTTTTT.

V usage is TRBV28 and J usage is TRBJ1-2; D is perhaps TRBD1 (5 bases). Germline values: CDR1 MDHEN, CDR2 SYDVKM. The CDR3 length is 14 residues. The germline V and J ends were trimmed by 6 bases and 4 bases, with 15 bases remaining between them. The chain's CDR3 is CASSSLRGAYGYTF. For the CDR3, the DNA is TGTGCCAGCAGCTCATTGAGGGGCGCCTATGGCTACACCTTC.

The chain uses TRBV29-1 and TRBJ2-7; 10 bases align to TRBD1. CDR1 and CDR2 (germline): SQVTM, ANQGSEA. The CDR3 is 17 amino acids. V gave up 1 base and J gave up 1 base; unmatched junction bases: 10. CDR3 sequence reads: CSVEGSSRDRGSYEQYF. The CDR3 DNA sequence: TGCAGCGTTGAAGGGTCTAGCCGGGACAGGGGATCCTACGAGCAGTACTTC.

This clone was detected a few times. The V and J genes are TRBV4-1 and TRBJ1-1, with a weak D call TRBD1 (6 bases). CDR1 and CDR2 from the germline V gene are MGHRA and YSYEKL. This CDR3 has 14 amino acids. V lost 0 bases and J 8 bases, leaving 13 bases between the germline ends. CDR3 amino acids: CASSQDRSGTEAFF. The CDR3 bases are TGCGCCAGCAGCCAAGATCGATCAGGGACAGAAGCTTTCTTT.

The rearrangement joins TRBV21-1 to TRBJ2-3; the D call in the table, TRBD2, was not verified against the DNA. TRBV21-1 is a documented pseudogene. The CDR3 spans 16 residues. The CDR3 DNA is TGTGCGACAGCAGATGGGCTAGCGGGATATTCAGATACGCAGTATTTT. Its protein is CATADGLAGYSDTQYF.

The V call is TRBV7-2, the J call TRBJ2-1; 8 bases match TRBD2. Germline V gives CDR1 SGHTA, CDR2 FQGNSA. The junction had 6 bases not matched to a gene; V was cut back by 6 bases and J by 2 bases. The CDR3 totals 15 residues. CDR3 sequence: CASRGGGGPYNEQFF. The CDR3 DNA is TGTGCCAGCAGGGGTGGCGGGGGGCCCTACAATGAGCAGTTCTTC.

J is TRBJ1-2 and V is TRBV4-2; D remains unclear. CDR3 length: 15 amino acids. Germline V gives CDR1 LGHNA, CDR2 YNFKEQ. The V end was cut by 2 bases, the J end by 8 bases, with 18 bases between. CDR3 DNA sequence: TGTGCCAGCAGCCAACCCGGGAATTTGCGGGGAGGCTACACCTTC. This translates into CASSQPGNLRGGYTF.

This clone has a single count. The V and J genes are TRBV10-2 and TRBJ2-2; TRBD1 matches 10 bases. J lost 6 bases, V lost 7 bases, and 5 bases had no gene match. This CDR3 is built from 14 residues. Germline loops: CDR1 WSHSY, CDR2 SAAADI. The CDR3 loop reads CASTPGTGAGELFF. In DNA, the CDR3 is TGCGCCAGCACCCCCGGGACAGGGGCCGGGGAGCTGTTTTTT.

The chain carries TRBV7-9 and TRBJ2-7; D remains ambiguous. Deletions cut 2 bases from V and 3 bases from J, with 2 bases between. The CDR3 length is 11 residues. Germline CDR1 SEHNR, CDR2 FQNEAQ (reference sequence). As DNA, the CDR3 is TGTGCCAGCAGCTTATTCTACGAGCAGTACTTC. It is translated as CASSLFYEQYF.

The V and J genes are TRBV29-1 and TRBJ2-3; no definite D call. Germline loops: CDR1 SQVTM, CDR2 ANQGSEA. This CDR3 comprises 12 residues. V lost 0 bases, J lost 4 bases, and 5 bases lay in between. CDR3: CSVEDRPDTQYF. The CDR3 coding sequence is TGCAGCGTTGAAGATCGGCCAGATACGCAGTATTTT.

The chain has TRBV7-3 and TRBJ2-7, with 9 bases identical to TRBD2. The V gene's germline CDR1 is SGHTA and CDR2 FQGTGA. The ends lost 2 bases at V and 2 bases at J; junction bases unmatched: 10. The CDR3 is 17 residues long. CDR3 coding DNA: TGTGCCAGCAGCTTATCCGGGCTGGCGGGAGGGCCCTACGAGCAGTACTTC. It encodes CASSLSGLAGGPYEQYF.